This TCR beta chain was captured by sequencing in a study of control samples from healthy donors and cancer patients. The CDR3 runs 14 residues. The V end was cut by 7 bases, the J end by 2 bases, with 13 bases between. The V gene's germline CDR1 is MNHEY and CDR2 SVGAGI. Sequencing used immunoSEQ multiplex PCR; TCRdb keeps in-frame clones, though not all of them. The sample shows about 110,000 clones, about nine tenths of them seen only once. Sequences were obtained from blood. The origin of this receptor is a human donor in good health. The donor label of this sample is uncertain. The chain has TRBV6-5 and TRBJ2-3; TRBD1 might be the D (6 bases). The CDR3 region is CASNNRDFTDTQYF. Here the CDR3 DNA reads TGTGCCAGCAACAACAGGGATTTCACAGATACGCAGTATTTT.